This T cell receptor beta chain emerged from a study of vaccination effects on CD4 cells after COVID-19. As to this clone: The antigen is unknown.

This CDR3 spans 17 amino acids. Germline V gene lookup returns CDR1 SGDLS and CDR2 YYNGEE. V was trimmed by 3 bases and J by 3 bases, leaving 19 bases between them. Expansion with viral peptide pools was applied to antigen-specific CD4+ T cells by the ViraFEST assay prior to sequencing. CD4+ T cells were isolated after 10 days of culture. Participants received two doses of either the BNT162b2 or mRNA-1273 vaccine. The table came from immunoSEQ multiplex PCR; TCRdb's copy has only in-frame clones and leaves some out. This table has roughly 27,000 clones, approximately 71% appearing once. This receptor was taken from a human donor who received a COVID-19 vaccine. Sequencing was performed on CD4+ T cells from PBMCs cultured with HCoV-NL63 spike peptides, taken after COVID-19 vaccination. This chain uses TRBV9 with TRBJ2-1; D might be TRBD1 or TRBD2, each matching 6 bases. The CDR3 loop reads CASSAGARMGGYNEQFF. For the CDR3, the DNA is TGTGCCAGCAGCGCGGGGGCCCGGATGGGAGGCTACAATGAGCAGTTCTTC.